What follows is one T cell receptor (beta chain) and its context. Its antigen remains unidentified. The sample holds no much larger clone one base away, and base qualities are not on file. This specimen belongs to a study of post-analysis software for immune sequencing data (dated by TCRdb to between 2015 and 2017). Concerning the study at large: Disease courses on record covered relapsing-remitting, secondary progressive and progressive-relapsing multiple sclerosis, though some patients had no subtype annotation. The patient repertoires were set against eleven to twelve previously published healthy control repertoires from donors whose ages ranged from roughly 6 to 27 years. A subset of samples was prepared in parallel using single-end sample barcoding, then pooled and co-amplified after Illumina adapter ligation. Study-wide conclusions, independent of this receptor: Strong co-clustering of samples prepared in the same batch was shown by direct clustering with F measure, prompting a batch-effect correction. Significantly higher frequencies in patients than in controls were found for several TRBV segments, including TRBV5-6, TRBV5-1 and TRBV20-1. Compared with controls, multiple sclerosis patients had significantly lower normalized Chao1 diversity, a finding suggesting substantial peripheral T-cell clonal expansion. The multiple sclerosis patient group was slightly younger than the control group.

To demonstrate the VDJtools post-analysis software, TCR beta repertoires were profiled from the peripheral blood of about 13 young patients with multiple sclerosis. Multiple sclerosis patients were children and adolescents aged roughly 6 to 17 years. Library method: PCR. Data came from an Illumina HiSeq 2500. To reduce PCR and sequencing biases, unique molecular identifiers were incorporated into the TCR beta cDNA libraries. Some 500,000 cDNA molecules were obtained for every 1 to 10 million input T cells, so each molecule roughly corresponded to one T cell. The patient libraries were prepared and sequenced with the same protocol used for the earlier healthy control dataset. Samples belonging to the same batch were prepared together, multiplexed and sequenced on a shared HiSeq lane. Turning to the authors' computational methods: MIGEC handled the raw barcoded reads, throwing out single-read molecular identifier groups before consensus assembly and CDR3 extraction. Clonotype tables were post-analysed with VDJtools, normalizing diversity by down-sampling all datasets to the smallest sample size. In repertoire overlap clustering, CDR3 amino acid sequences, but not nucleotide sequences, were matched to correct batch-related cross-sample contamination. The public reads were quality trimmed at Q25 with fastp and then assembled into clones with MiXCR by TCRdb, keeping productive beta chains. Merged by CDR3 protein, the rows form single entries marked with the most common genes and DNA. The V and J calls and clone size come from TCRdb's table, not from the authors' own analysis. The sample records about 770,000 distinct CDR3 sequences, about 45% of which are singletons. Together, the top ten hold roughly 4.9% of the sample.

Deletion took 5 bases off V and 4 bases off J, with a span of 11 bases between the germline ends. According to the germline V gene, CDR1 reads SGHVS and CDR2 reads FNYEAQ. The CDR3 has 13 amino acids, counting the end cysteine and phenylalanine. CDR3 DNA only is kept here, 39 bases in frame from base 1. The receptor was isolated from a girl between 5 and 17 years old with multiple sclerosis. The sequence joins TRBV7-6 to TRBJ1-1; no D segment can be confidently identified. The sample was blood. The CDR3 protein: CASSPGLGTEAFF. The bases read TGTGCCAGCAGCCCCGGGCTGGGCACTGAAGCTTTCTTT.